Following are 9 T cell receptor beta chains from one sample sequenced in a study of T cell clonotyping in hematopoietic cell transplantation. The time point was: recipient sample about 28 days before transplant, after cytoreduction. The repertoire was sequenced with immunoSEQ multiplex PCR; TCRdb's copy has only in-frame clones and lacks some. The sample has more than 25,000 clones; 65% to 80% are singletons. Here the sequenced sample was peripheral blood mononuclear cells, taken before stem cell transplant. These receptors all come from a woman in her thirties with chronic myeloid leukemia. Some clones in this sample may be carry-over from other donors' samples.

V and J are TRBV7-9 and TRBJ1-5, with a weak D call TRBD1 (5 bases). The CDR3 extends over 16 amino acids. V lost 4 bases and J 6 bases, leaving 19 bases between the germline ends. Per the germline V gene, CDR1 is SEHNR and CDR2 is FQNEAQ (reference sequence). The CDR3 sequence is CASSSTRQGDGQPQHF. CDR3 in DNA: TGTGCCAGCAGCTCAACCCGGCAGGGAGACGGTCAGCCCCAGCATTTT.

The chain links TRBV4-1 to TRBJ2-1, with D possibly matching TRBD2 (5 bases). Trimming removed 1 base from V and 7 bases from J, with 8 bases in between. Germline V gene data show CDR1 as MGHRA and CDR2 as YSYEKL. CDR3 length: 13 amino acids. CDR3 residues: CASSQVRGNEQFF. In DNA, the CDR3 is TGCGCCAGCAGCCAAGTGAGAGGGAATGAGCAGTTCTTC.

The chain recombines TRBV10-3 with TRBJ1-2; 9 bases align to TRBD1. From germline, CDR1 is ENHRY and CDR2 SYGVKD. Trimming removed 6 bases from V and 4 bases from J; junction bases left unmatched: 15. This CDR3 spans 17 amino acids. CDR3 protein: CAISGGQGGGLVYGYTF. CDR3 in DNA: TGTGCCATCAGCGGGGGACAGGGAGGCGGACTTGTCTATGGCTACACCTTC.

This chain uses TRBV29-1 with TRBJ1-4; D gene ambiguous. V was clipped by 7 bases and J by 13 bases, with 16 bases between them. CDR1 is SQVTM and CDR2 is ANQGSEA in the germline V gene. CDR3 length: 11 amino acids. The CDR3 loop reads CSGTLGGLLFF. CDR3 nucleotides: TGCAGCGGTACTTTGGGAGGGCTACTGTTTTTT.

The chain combines TRBV27 with TRBJ1-2; no reliable D call. The CDR3 contains 15 residues. Germline V lookup: CDR1 MNHEY, CDR2 SMNVEV (reference sequence). Trimming stripped 4 bases from V and 4 bases from J, with 16 bases between. The CDR3 DNA is TGTGCCAGCAGTTCCTACGGATCCGGCCCCTATGGCTACACCTTC. Protein sequence: CASSSYGSGPYGYTF.

The genes are TRBV13 and TRBJ2-3, with 9 bases lining up with TRBD1. CDR3 size: 13 residues. After removal of 8 bases from V and 7 bases from J, the junction contained 7 bases not matched to a gene. Germline V gene data show CDR1 as PRHDT and CDR2 as FYEKMQ (reference sequence). DNA for the CDR3: TGTGCCAGCGGACGGGACAGGGTCAATACGCAGTATTTT. Translated, it gives CASGRDRVNTQYF.

This rearrangement joins TRBV7-6 to TRBJ2-7; D tentatively fits TRBD1 or TRBD2 (5 bases each). V gave up 5 bases and J gave up 0 bases, with 14 bases separating them. The CDR3 extends over 15 amino acids. From germline, CDR1 is SGHVS and CDR2 FNYEAQ. CDR3 bases: TGTGCCAGCAGCGCCGGGACCGTGAGCTCCTACGAGCAGTACTTC. Amino acid sequence: CASSAGTVSSYEQYF. Drawing the rest from reference TRBV7-6 and TRBJ2-7, the complete variable domain is GAGVSQSPRYKVTKRGQDVALRCDPISGHVSLYWYRQALGQGPEFLTYFNYEAQQDKSGLPNDRFSAERPEGSISTLTIQRTEQRDSAMYRCASSAGTVSSYEQYFGPGTRLTVT.

This chain joins TRBV11-2 and TRBJ2-2, with D possibly matching TRBD1 (6 bases). The CDR3 has 13 residues. V lost 5 bases and J lost 5, with 9 bases in between. Germline-derived CDR1 and CDR2 are SGHAT and FQNNGV. The CDR3 sequence: CASSRGGTGELFF. The CDR3 DNA is TGTGCCAGCAGCCGAGGGGGTACCGGGGAGCTGTTTTTT. Looking up the rest from reference TRBV11-2 and TRBJ2-2 gives the full variable domain: EAGVAQSPRYKIIEKRQSVAFWCNPISGHATLYWYQQILGQGPKLLIQFQNNGVVDDSQLPKDRFSAERLKGVDSTLKIQPAKLEDSAVYLCASSRGGTGELFFGEGSRLTVL.

The rearrangement joins TRBV5-1 to TRBJ2-2; the D gene could be TRBD1 or TRBD2 (5 bases each). The CDR3 covers 15 residues. Germline-derived CDR1 and CDR2 are SGHRS and YFSETQ. The V gene lost 9 bases and the J gene lost 0 bases, with 15 bases spanning the gap. DNA of the CDR3: TGCGCCACGTATCCCGGGACGGCGAACACCGGGGAGCTGTTTTTT. It encodes CATYPGTANTGELFF.